The source of this T cell receptor beta chain is a study of control samples from healthy donors and cancer patients. The protocol was immunoSEQ multiplex PCR, while the TCRdb copy is restricted to in-frame clones and leaves out a portion. The sample includes 100,000 to 150,000 clones, roughly 87% of them seen just once. The TCR originated in a man younger than 30 in good health. The sequencing input was blood.

The CDR3 sequence: CASSQDQLVGKWTGAGAEQFF. The CDR3 bases are TGCGCCAGCAGCCAAGATCAGTTGGTAGGTAAATGGACAGGGGCAGGCGCCGAGCAGTTCTTC. The J gene is TRBJ2-1, the V gene TRBV4-3, with TRBD1 matching over 9 bases. Germline V gene sequence: CDR1 LGHNA, CDR2 YSLEER. The V and J ends lost 0 bases and 10 bases, in that order; junction bases with no gene match: 25. CDR3 length equals 21 residues.